This T cell receptor (beta chain) was recorded in a study of blood T cell repertoires in COVID-19. There are 14 residues in the CDR3. Germline lookup yields CDR1 SEHNR and CDR2 FQNEAQ (reference sequence). V dropped 5 bases and J dropped 7; count of bases not matched to a gene: 4. Sequenced by immunoSEQ multiplex PCR; TCRdb stores in-frame clones only, minus some. The top ten clones hold about 5.3% of a sample with tens of thousands of clones, 85% to 90% of them seen once. What was sequenced was peripheral blood. The gene calls are TRBV7-9 and TRBJ2-4, with 11 bases fitting TRBD2. The origin of this receptor is a man aged 60 to 75 with active COVID-19. The chain's CDR3 is CASSLIAGGNIQYF. The CDR3 nucleotides are TGTGCCAGCAGCCTAATAGCGGGAGGGAACATTCAGTACTTC.